This record looks at one T cell receptor beta chain sequence and its context. The antigen remains unidentified. The data stem from a study of T-cell reconstitution after alpha-beta-depleted transplantation in children. General study findings and limits: Expanded graft clones, several hundred of them, were reportedly the source of alpha-beta T cells about two months after transplant.

Unique molecular identifiers were incorporated when the TCRbeta library was constructed. TCRdb itself ran the PCR reads through MiXCR, one entry per CDR3 protein. The data show about 980,000 distinct CDR3 sequences, with about 30% seen just once and 28% held by the top ten. The CDR3 loop spans 15 amino acids. V shed 3 bases and J shed 1 base, with 13 bases lying between them. Germline V gene data show CDR1 as SGDLS and CDR2 as YYNGEE. This TCR derives from a boy less than two years old who had a stem cell transplant for SCID, so the T cells may come from the graft donor. This chain joins TRBV9 and TRBJ1-1; D is unclear. Material: PBMCs, mostly from graft donor cells, obtained 360 days after TCRalphabeta/CD19-depleted stem cell transplant. The DNA of the CDR3 is TGTGCCAGCAGCGCCCCGGGTGGGAAGAACACTGAAGCTTTCTTT. Translating it yields CASSAPGGKNTEAFF.